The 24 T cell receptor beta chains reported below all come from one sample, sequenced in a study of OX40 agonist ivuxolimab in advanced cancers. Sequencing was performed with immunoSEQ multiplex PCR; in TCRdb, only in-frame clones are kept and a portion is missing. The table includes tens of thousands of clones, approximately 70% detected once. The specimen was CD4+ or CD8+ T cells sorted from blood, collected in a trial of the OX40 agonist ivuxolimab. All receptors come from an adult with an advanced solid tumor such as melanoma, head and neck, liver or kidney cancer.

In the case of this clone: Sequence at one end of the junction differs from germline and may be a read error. CDR3 sequence (DNA): TGCGCCGGCAGCCAAGAAACGGGAATGAACACCGGGGAGCTGTTTTTT. Translation gives CAGSQETGMNTGELFF. The chain employs TRBV4-3 and TRBJ2-2, with D possibly matching TRBD2 (5 bases). Per germline, CDR1 LGHNA and CDR2 YSLEER. The CDR3 length is 16 residues.

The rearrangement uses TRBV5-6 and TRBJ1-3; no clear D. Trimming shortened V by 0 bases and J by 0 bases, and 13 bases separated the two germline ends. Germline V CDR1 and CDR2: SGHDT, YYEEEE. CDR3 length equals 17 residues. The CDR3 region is CASSLDSQYLSGNTIYF. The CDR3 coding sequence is TGTGCCAGCAGCTTGGATTCGCAGTACCTCTCTGGAAACACCATATATTTT.

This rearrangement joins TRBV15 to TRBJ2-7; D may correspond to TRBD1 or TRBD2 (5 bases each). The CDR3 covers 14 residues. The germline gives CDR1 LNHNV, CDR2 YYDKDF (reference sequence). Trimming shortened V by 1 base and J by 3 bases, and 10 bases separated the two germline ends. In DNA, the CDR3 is TGTGCCACCAGCAGAGGCCCAGGGAGCTACGAGCAGTACTTC. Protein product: CATSRGPGSYEQYF.

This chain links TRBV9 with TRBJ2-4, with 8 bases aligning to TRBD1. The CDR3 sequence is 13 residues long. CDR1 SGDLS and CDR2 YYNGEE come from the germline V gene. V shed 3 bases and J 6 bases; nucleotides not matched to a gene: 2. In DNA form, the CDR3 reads TGTGCCAGCAGCGGAGACAGGGGAAACATTCAGTACTTC. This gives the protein CASSGDRGNIQYF.

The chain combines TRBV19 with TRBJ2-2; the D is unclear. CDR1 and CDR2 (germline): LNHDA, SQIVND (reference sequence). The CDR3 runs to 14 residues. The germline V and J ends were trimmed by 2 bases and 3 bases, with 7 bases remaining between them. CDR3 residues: CASSIIRDTGELFF. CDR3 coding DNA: TGTGCCAGTAGTATAATCCGGGACACCGGGGAGCTGTTTTTT. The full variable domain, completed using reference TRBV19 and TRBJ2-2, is DGGITQSPKYLFRKEGQNVTLSCEQNLNHDAMYWYRQDPGQGLRLIYYSQIVNDFQKGDIAEGYSVSREKKESFPLTVTSAQKNPTAFYLCASSIIRDTGELFFGEGSRLTVL.

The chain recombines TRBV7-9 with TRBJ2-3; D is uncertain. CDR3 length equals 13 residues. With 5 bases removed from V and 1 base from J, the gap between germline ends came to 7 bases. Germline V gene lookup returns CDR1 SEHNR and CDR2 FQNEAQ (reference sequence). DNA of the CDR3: TGTGCCAGCAGCGCCGTCGGCACAGATACGCAGTATTTT. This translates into CASSAVGTDTQYF. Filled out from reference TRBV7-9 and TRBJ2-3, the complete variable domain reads DTGVSQNPRHKITKRGQNVTFRCDPISEHNRLYWYRQTLGQGPEFLTYFQNEAQLEKSRLLSDRFSAERPKGSFSTLEIQRTEQGDSAMYLCASSAVGTDTQYFGPGTRLTVL.

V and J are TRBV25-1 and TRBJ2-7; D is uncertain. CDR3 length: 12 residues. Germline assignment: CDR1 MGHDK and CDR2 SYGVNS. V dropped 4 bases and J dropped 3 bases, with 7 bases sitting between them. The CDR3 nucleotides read TGTGCCAGCAGTGTGACCGACTACGAGCAGTACTTC. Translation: CASSVTDYEQYF.

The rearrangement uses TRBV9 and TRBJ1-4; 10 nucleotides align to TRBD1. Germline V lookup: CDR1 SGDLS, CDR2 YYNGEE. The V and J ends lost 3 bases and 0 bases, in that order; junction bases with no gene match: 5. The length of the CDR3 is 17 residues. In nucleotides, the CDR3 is TGTGCCAGCAGCGAGAGCGGACAGGGGGCAACTAATGAAAAACTGTTTTTT. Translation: CASSESGQGATNEKLFF.

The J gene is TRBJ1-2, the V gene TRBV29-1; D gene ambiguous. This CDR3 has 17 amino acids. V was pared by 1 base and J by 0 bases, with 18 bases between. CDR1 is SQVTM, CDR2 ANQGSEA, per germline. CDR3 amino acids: CSVEAARAGLANYGYTF. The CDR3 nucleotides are TGCAGCGTTGAAGCCGCCCGTGCCGGATTAGCTAACTATGGCTACACCTTC.

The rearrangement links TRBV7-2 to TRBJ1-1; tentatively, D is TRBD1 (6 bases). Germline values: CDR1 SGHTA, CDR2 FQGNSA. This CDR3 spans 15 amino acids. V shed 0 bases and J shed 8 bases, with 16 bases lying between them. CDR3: CASSLAGGGGREAFF. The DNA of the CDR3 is TGTGCCAGCAGCTTAGCGGGGGGCGGAGGGAGAGAAGCTTTCTTT. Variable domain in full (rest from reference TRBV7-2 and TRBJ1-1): GAGVSQSPSNKVTEKGKDVELRCDPISGHTALYWYRQSLGQGLEFLIYFQGNSAPDKSGLPSDRFSAERTGGSVSTLTIQRTQQEDSAVYLCASSLAGGGGREAFFGQGTRLTVV.

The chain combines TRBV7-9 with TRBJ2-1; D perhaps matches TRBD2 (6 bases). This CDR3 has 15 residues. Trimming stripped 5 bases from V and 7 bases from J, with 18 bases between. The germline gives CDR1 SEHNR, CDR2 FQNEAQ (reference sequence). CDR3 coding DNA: TGTGCCAGCAGCGGCCGGGACTGGACATTAAATGAGCAGTTCTTC. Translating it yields CASSGRDWTLNEQFF.

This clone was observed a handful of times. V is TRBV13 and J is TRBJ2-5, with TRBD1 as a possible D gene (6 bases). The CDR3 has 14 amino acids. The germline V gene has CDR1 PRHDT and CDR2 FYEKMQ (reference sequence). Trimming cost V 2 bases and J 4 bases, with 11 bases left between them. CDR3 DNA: TGTGCCAGCAGCTTACGAGGGACAACAGAGACCCAGTACTTC. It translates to CASSLRGTTETQYF.

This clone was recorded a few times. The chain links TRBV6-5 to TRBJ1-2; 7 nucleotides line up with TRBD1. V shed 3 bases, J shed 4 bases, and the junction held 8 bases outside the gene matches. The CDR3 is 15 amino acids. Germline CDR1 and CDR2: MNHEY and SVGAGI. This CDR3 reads CASSYIGTDLYGYTF. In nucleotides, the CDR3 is TGTGCCAGCAGTTATATCGGGACAGACCTCTATGGCTACACCTTC.

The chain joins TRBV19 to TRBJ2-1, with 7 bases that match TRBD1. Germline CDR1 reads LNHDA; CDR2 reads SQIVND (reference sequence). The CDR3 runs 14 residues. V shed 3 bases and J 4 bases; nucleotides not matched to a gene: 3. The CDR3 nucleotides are TGTGCCAGTAGTATCACAGGGGAGTACAATGAGCAGTTCTTC. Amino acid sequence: CASSITGEYNEQFF.

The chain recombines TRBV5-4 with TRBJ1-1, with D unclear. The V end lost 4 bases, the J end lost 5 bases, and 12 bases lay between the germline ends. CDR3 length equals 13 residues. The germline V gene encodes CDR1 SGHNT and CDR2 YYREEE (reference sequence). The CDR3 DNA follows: TGTGCCAGCAGCGGAGGGAGTGGGACTGAAGCTTTCTTT. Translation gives CASSGGSGTEAFF.

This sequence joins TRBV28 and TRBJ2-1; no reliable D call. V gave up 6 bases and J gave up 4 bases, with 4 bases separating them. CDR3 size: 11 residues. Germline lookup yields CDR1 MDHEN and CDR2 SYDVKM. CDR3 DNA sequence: TGTGCCAGCAGCCATTACAATGAGCAGTTCTTC. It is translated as CASSHYNEQFF. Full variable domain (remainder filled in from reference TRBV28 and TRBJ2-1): DVKVTQSSRYLVKRTGEKVFLECVQDMDHENMFWYRQDPGLGLRLIYFSYDVKMKEKGDIPEGYSVSREKKERFSLILESASTNQTSMYLCASSHYNEQFFGPGTRLTVL.

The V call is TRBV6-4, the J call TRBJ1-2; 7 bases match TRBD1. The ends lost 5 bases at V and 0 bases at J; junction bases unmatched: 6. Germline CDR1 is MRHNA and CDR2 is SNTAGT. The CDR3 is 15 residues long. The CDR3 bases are TGTGCCAGCAGTCCCGGGACAGCCACTAACTATGGCTACACCTTC. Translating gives CASSPGTATNYGYTF.

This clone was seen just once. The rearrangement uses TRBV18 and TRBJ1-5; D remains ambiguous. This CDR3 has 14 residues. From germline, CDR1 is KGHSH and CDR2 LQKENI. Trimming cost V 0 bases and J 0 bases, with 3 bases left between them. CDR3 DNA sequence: TGTGCCAGCTCACCACCTAATAGCAATCAGCCCCAGCATTTT. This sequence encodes CASSPPNSNQPQHF.

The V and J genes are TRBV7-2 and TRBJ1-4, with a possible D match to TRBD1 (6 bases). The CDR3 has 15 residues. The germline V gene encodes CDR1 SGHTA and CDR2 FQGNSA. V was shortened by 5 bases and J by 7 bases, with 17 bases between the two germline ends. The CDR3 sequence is CASSAPQGDVEKLFF. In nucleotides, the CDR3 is TGTGCCAGCAGCGCCCCACAGGGAGATGTTGAAAAACTGTTTTTT.

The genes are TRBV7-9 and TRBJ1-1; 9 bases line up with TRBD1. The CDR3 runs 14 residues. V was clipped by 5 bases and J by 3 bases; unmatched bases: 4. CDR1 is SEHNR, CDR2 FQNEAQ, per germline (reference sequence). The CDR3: CASSRGTGHTEAFF. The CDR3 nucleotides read TGTGCCAGCAGCAGAGGGACAGGGCACACTGAAGCTTTCTTT.

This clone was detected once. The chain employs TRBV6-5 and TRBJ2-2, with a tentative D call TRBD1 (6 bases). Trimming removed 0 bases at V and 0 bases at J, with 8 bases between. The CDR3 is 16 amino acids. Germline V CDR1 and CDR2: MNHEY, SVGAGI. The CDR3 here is CASSYSTGANTGELFF. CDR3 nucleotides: TGTGCCAGCAGTTACTCGACAGGAGCGAACACCGGGGAGCTGTTTTTT.

CDR3 sequence: CAWITAEAFF. CDR3 bases: TGTGCCTGGATTACCGCTGAAGCTTTCTTT. V and J are TRBV30 and TRBJ1-1; D uncertain. The length of the CDR3 is 10 residues. Germline V gene data show CDR1 as GTSNPN and CDR2 as SVGIG (reference sequence). Trimming cost V 4 bases and J 6 bases, with 6 bases left between them. Based on the CDR3 plus reference TRBV30 and TRBJ1-1, the full variable domain is SQTIHQWPATLVQPVGSPLSLECTVEGTSNPNLYWYRQAAGRGLQLLFYSVGIGQISSEVPQNLSASRPQDRQFILSSKKLLLSDSGFYLCAWITAEAFFGQGTRLTVV.

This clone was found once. CDR3 sequence reads: CASSWATGIFSGANVLTF. CDR3 nucleotides: TGTGCCAGCAGTTGGGCGACAGGGATTTTCTCTGGGGCCAACGTCCTGACTTTC. V usage is TRBV28 and J usage is TRBJ2-6; 7 nucleotides line up with TRBD1. V lost 4 bases, J lost 0 bases, and 9 bases stayed unmatched. The germline V gene has CDR1 MDHEN and CDR2 SYDVKM. The CDR3 runs 18 residues.

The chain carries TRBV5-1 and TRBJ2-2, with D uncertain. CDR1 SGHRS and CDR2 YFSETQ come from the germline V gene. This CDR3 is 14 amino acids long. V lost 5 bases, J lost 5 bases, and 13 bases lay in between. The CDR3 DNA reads TGCGCCAGCAGTGTGGCAACGTATACCGGGGAGCTGTTTTTT. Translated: CASSVATYTGELFF.